This T cell receptor beta chain was obtained from a study of blood T cell repertoires in COVID-19. Study-level information: Samples representing acute and convalescent COVID-19 were sourced from the United States, Italy and Spain. T cells, B-cell-depleted T cells, or PBMCs supplied cDNA or gDNA.

In the original processing: Nucleated cell counts were estimated from reference gene primer amplification. Assay used: immunoSEQ multiplex PCR; TCRdb lists only in-frame clones, some missing. The DNA was the basis for D and trimming; V, J and clone size are from that table. In the table there are roughly 200,000 clones, roughly 89% of which are singletons. The CDR3 extends over 13 amino acids. The V gene's germline CDR1 is SNHLY and CDR2 FYNNEI. Trimming at V came to 5 bases and at J to 8 bases, leaving 8 bases not matched to a gene. Sequencing used peripheral blood. The J gene is TRBJ1-1, the V gene TRBV2, with 7 positions matching TRBD1. This TCR was recovered from a man in his fifties or sixties with acute or convalescent COVID-19. CDR3 coding DNA: TGTGCCAGCAGTCTGACAGGGCGGCACGAAGCTTTCTTT. Protein sequence: CASSLTGRHEAFF.